Here is one T cell receptor beta chain with its context. This entry is derived from a study of blood T cell repertoires in COVID-19. About the research overall: Acute and convalescent COVID-19 specimens originated in the United States, Italy and Spain. Sources were T cells, B-cell-depleted T cells, or PBMCs; the material itself was cDNA or gDNA.

Authors' data handling: The authors estimated nucleated cell counts from reference gene primer amplification. The data were produced by immunoSEQ multiplex PCR, yet TCRdb's version contains in-frame clones alone and is incomplete. That table gives V, J and clone size, and the DNA gave D and trimming. Of approximately 290,000 clones in the sample, roughly 80% are singletons; the top ten hold 15% to 17%. The CDR3 runs 15 residues. The germline V gene encodes CDR1 SGHRS and CDR2 YFSETQ. Trimming shortened V by 3 bases and J by 2 bases, and 12 bases separated the two germline ends. The Seattle site enrolled patients during active infection and followed them longitudinally.

The chain combines TRBV5-1 with TRBJ1-5; TRBD1 is a possible D gene (6 bases). The sequence was collected from a person aged 70 to 85 with COVID-19, enrolled during active disease. The sequencing input was peripheral blood. CDR3 sequence (DNA): TGCGCCAGCAGCTGGACCTCAGGGGGCAATCAGCCCCAGCATTTT. Translated, it gives CASSWTSGGNQPQHF.